The 10 T cell receptor beta chains presented below share a single source sample, sequenced in a study of T cells after posttransplantation cyclophosphamide (dated by TCRdb to the mid-2010s). Library method: the immunoSEQ multiplex PCR assay. TCRdb took this table from immuneACCESS and kept in-frame rearrangements with V and J called. Such tables lack part of the clones; where checked against another copy, unresolved V genes explain under half of the gap, and the rest is unexplained. The sample table contains 12,000 or so clones; only one count was recorded for over 70% of them. Around 3.7% of the sample belongs to the ten largest clones. A control cohort of some ten patients who had been given myeloablative marrow transplants with methotrexate plus a calcineurin inhibitor was sampled 1 year after transplant. The source material was PBMCs, sampled around 350 days after allogeneic stem cell transplant with calcineurin inhibitor and methotrexate. Receptors were obtained from a male patient aged 30 to 39 who received an allogeneic stem cell transplant from an unrelated donor, was CMV-positive, and had acute GVHD only. Donor T cells from the graft may be present among the T cells after a transplant.

The genes are TRBV11-3 and TRBJ1-2, with D possibly TRBD1 on 6 matching bases. The ends were cut back, 5 bases at V and 3 bases at J, with 10 bases in the middle. Looked up from germline, CDR1 is SGHNT and CDR2 is YENEEA. CDR3 length: 13 residues. The CDR3, as DNA: TGTGCCAGCAGCGATGACAGGTACTATGGCTACACCTTC. It codes for CASSDDRYYGYTF. The entire variable domain, with the rest obtained from reference TRBV11-3 and TRBJ1-2, is as follows: EAGVVQSPRYKIIEKKQPVAFWCNPISGHNTLYWYLQNLGQGPELLIRYENEEAVDDSQLPKDRFSAERLKGVDSTLKIQPAELGDSAVYLCASSDDRYYGYTFGSGTRLTVV.

The chain carries TRBV6-5 and TRBJ1-2, with 8 bases identical to TRBD1. The CDR3 totals 15 residues. Trimming removed 7 bases from V and 7 bases from J; junction bases left unmatched: 14. Germline CDR1 MNHEY, CDR2 SVGAGI. The CDR3 DNA reads as TGTGCCAGCAACCCCGGAGGACAGGGTGGGATTGGCTACACCTTC. This encodes CASNPGGQGGIGYTF.

The chain couples TRBV6-5 to TRBJ2-1; tentative D call: TRBD2 (6 bases). CDR3 size: 14 residues. Trimming cost V 4 bases and J 7 bases, with 14 bases left between them. In germline, CDR1 is MNHEY, CDR2 SVGAGI. The CDR3 nucleotides are TGTGCCAGCAGTTTCGGGACTGAATCGAATGAGCAGTTCTTC. Amino acid sequence: CASSFGTESNEQFF.

The CDR3 DNA reads TGTGCCAGCAGCTCCTACCTAAATCAGCCCCAGCATTTT. This translates into CASSSYLNQPQHF. The J gene is TRBJ1-5, the V gene TRBV7-2; no firm D call. Trimming removed 4 bases at V and 4 bases at J, with 8 bases between. Looked up from germline, CDR1 is SGHTA and CDR2 is FQGNSA. There are 13 residues in the CDR3.

The chain recombines TRBV5-1 with TRBJ1-2; weak D call: TRBD1 (6 bases). The V end lost 4 bases, the J end lost 4 bases, and 14 bases lay between the germline ends. This CDR3 contains 14 residues. Per germline, CDR1 SGHRS and CDR2 YFSETQ. CDR3 DNA sequence: TGCGCCAGCAGCCTCGGGGGGCAGGGCTATGGCTACACCTTC. It specifies CASSLGGQGYGYTF.

The genes are TRBV11-1 and TRBJ2-6, with 8 positions matching TRBD1. Looked up from germline, CDR1 is SGHAT and CDR2 is FQDESV (reference sequence). The CDR3 is 17 residues long. The V and J ends lost 3 bases and 0 bases, in that order; junction bases with no gene match: 4. CDR3 bases: TGTGCCAGCAGCTTGGACAGGGCCCTCTCTGGGGCCAACGTCCTGACTTTC. Encoded protein: CASSLDRALSGANVLTF.

The chain has TRBV2 and TRBJ2-7, with 14 bases fitting TRBD2. The germline CDR1 and CDR2 sequences are SNHLY and FYNNEI. V shed 3 bases, J shed 11 bases, and the junction held 3 bases outside the gene matches. This CDR3 contains 13 residues. The CDR3 DNA follows: TGTGCCAGCAGTGAGGGACTAGCGGGGGCTAAGTACTTC. Translation: CASSEGLAGAKYF.

This rearrangement joins TRBV2 to TRBJ1-6, with D uncertain. Trimming removed 4 bases at V and 8 bases at J, with 6 bases between. The CDR3 extends over 12 amino acids. Germline V gene sequence: CDR1 SNHLY, CDR2 FYNNEI. CDR3 sequence reads: CASSAPYSPLHF. For the CDR3, the DNA is TGTGCCAGCAGTGCCCCATATTCACCCCTCCACTTT.

The rearrangement joins TRBV4-3 to TRBJ2-7, with D possibly matching TRBD1 (6 bases). Trimming cost V 6 bases and J 3 bases, with 18 bases left between them. The germline gives CDR1 LGHNA, CDR2 YSLEER. This CDR3 is 15 amino acids long. The CDR3 region has the DNA TGCGCCAGCAGTAAGAACTGGGACACCATCTACGAGCAGTACTTC. Its translation is CASSKNWDTIYEQYF.

Written as DNA, the CDR3 is TGTGCCAGCTCACCGAGGACCTCAACGGGGACAGGGGGGGACTATGGCTACACCTTC. It translates to CASSPRTSTGTGGDYGYTF. J is TRBJ1-2 and V is TRBV18; 11 bases are shared with TRBD1. Germline V gives CDR1 KGHSH, CDR2 LQKENI. CDR3 length: 19 amino acids. V trimming: 3 bases; J trimming: 3 bases; junction bases outside the gene matches: 15.